The 2 T cell receptor beta chains presented below share a single source sample, sequenced in a study of T-cell memory formation after mild COVID-19. TCRdb fed the 5' RACE reads into MiXCR, producing one record per CDR3 protein. The sample includes a few hundred thousand distinct CDR3 sequences, roughly 19% of them seen just once. The source material was PBMCs or a T cell subset sorted from them (not recorded which). These receptor sequences come from a young man who had mild COVID-19 (a few samples of this study predate the infection). Cell type and time point are not known.

This clonotype was seen at least ten times. In nucleotides, the CDR3 is TGCAGTGCTGGATCCCTAGCGGGGGGAACCTACAATGAGCAGTTCTTC. Protein product: CSAGSLAGGTYNEQFF. The chain uses TRBV20-1 and TRBJ2-1; TRBD2 agrees at 11 bases. Germline lookup yields CDR1 DFQATT and CDR2 SNEGSKA (reference sequence). CDR3 length equals 16 residues. V lost 5 bases to trimming and J lost 2 bases; unmatched junction nucleotides: 8.

This clonotype was found a few times. This chain connects TRBV20-1 to TRBJ2-2; weak D call: TRBD2 (5 bases). CDR3 length: 14 amino acids. CDR1 is DFQATT, CDR2 SNEGSKA, per germline (reference sequence). Trimming removed 0 bases from V and 4 bases from J, with 9 bases in between. CDR3 sequence: CSARDPSGTGELFF. In DNA form, the CDR3 reads TGCAGTGCTAGAGATCCAAGCGGCACCGGGGAGCTGTTTTTT.